This record covers a single T cell receptor beta chain. Source study methods: Amplification with reference gene primers provided the estimates of nucleated cell counts. Assay: immunoSEQ multiplex PCR; the TCRdb copy retains only in-frame clones and omits some. V, J and clone size were drawn from that table, and D and trimming were deduced from the DNA. Of some 60,000 clones listed, 91% are singletons. These data are taken from a study of blood T cell repertoires in COVID-19. Study as a whole: From T cells, B-cell-depleted T cells, or PBMCs came the material, which was cDNA or gDNA.

Trimming stripped 3 bases from V and 0 bases from J, with 13 bases between. The CDR3 contains 16 residues. CDR1 and CDR2 from the germline V gene are SGHNT and YYREEE (reference sequence). Sample: peripheral blood. The receptor was derived from a man aged 60 to 69 with acute or convalescent COVID-19. This sequence joins TRBV5-4 and TRBJ2-1; TRBD2 might be the D (6 bases). The CDR3 region has the DNA TGTGCCAGCAGCTCAAATAGCGGAAGCTCCTACAATGAGCAGTTCTTC. Its protein is CASSSNSGSSYNEQFF. Looking up the rest from reference TRBV5-4 and TRBJ2-1 gives the full variable domain: ETGVTQSPTHLIKTRGQQVTLRCSSQSGHNTVSWYQQALGQGPQFIFQYYREEENGRGNFPPRFSGLQFPNYSSELNVNALELDDSALYLCASSSNSGSSYNEQFFGPGTRLTVL.